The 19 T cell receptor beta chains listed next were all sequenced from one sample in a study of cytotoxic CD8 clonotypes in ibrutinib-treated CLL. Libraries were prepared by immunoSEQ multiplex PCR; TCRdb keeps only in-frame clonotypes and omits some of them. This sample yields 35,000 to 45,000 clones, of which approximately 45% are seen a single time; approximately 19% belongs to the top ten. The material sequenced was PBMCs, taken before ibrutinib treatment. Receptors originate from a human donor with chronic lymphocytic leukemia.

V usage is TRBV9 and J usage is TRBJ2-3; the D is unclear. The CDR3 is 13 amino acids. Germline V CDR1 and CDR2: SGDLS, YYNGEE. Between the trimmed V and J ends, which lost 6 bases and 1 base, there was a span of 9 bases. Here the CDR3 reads CASTPRGTDTQYF. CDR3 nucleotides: TGTGCCAGCACCCCCCGGGGCACAGATACGCAGTATTTT.

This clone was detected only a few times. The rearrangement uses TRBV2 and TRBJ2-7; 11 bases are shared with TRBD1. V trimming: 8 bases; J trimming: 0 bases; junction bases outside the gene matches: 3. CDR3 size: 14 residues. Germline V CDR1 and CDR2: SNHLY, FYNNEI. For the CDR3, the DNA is TGTGCCAGCCGGGGGACAGGGGGCTCCTACGAGCAGTACTTC. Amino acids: CASRGTGGSYEQYF.

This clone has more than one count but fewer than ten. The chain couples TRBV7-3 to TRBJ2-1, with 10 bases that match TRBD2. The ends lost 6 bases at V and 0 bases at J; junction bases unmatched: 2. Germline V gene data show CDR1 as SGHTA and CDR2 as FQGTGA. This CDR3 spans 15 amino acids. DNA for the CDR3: TGTGCCAGCAGGCCTAGCGGGGGCTCCTACAATGAGCAGTTCTTC. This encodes CASRPSGGSYNEQFF.

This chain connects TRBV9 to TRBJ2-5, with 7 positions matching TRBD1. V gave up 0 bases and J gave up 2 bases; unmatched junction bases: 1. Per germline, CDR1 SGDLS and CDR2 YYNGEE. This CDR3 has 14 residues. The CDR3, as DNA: TGTGCCAGCAGCGTAGGGGGACAGCAAGAGACCCAGTACTTC. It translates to CASSVGGQQETQYF.

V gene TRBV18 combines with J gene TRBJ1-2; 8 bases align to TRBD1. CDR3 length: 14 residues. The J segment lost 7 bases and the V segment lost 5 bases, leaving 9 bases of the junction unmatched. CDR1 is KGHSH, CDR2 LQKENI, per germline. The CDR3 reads CASSADRVLFGYTF. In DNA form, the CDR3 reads TGTGCCAGCTCAGCGGACAGGGTCCTTTTTGGCTACACCTTC.

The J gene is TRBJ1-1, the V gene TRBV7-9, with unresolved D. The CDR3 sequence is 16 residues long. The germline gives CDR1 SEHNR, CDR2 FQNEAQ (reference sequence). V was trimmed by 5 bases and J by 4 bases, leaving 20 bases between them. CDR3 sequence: CASSLTPDQVRTEAFF. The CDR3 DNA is TGTGCCAGCAGCCTAACCCCCGACCAGGTCCGCACTGAAGCTTTCTTT. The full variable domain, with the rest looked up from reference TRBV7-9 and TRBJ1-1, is DTGVSQNPRHKITKRGQNVTFRCDPISEHNRLYWYRQTLGQGPEFLTYFQNEAQLEKSRLLSDRFSAERPKGSFSTLEIQRTEQGDSAMYLCASSLTPDQVRTEAFFGQGTRLTVV.

The CDR3 DNA is TGTGCCAGCAGCGCGGGACAGGGGCTCGAGCAGTACTTC. It codes for CASSAGQGLEQYF. The V call is TRBV11-3, the J call TRBJ2-7; TRBD1 matches 10 bases. Trimming removed 5 bases from V and 6 bases from J; junction bases left unmatched: 4. Germline-derived CDR1 and CDR2 are SGHNT and YENEEA. This CDR3 region has 13 residues.

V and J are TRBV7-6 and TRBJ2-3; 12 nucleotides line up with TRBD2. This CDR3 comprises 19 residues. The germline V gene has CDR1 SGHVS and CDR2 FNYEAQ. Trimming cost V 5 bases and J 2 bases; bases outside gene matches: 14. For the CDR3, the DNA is TGTGCCAGCAGCACCCACCTAGCGGGGGGGACCCTTTCCACAGATACGCAGTATTTT. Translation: CASSTHLAGGTLSTDTQYF.

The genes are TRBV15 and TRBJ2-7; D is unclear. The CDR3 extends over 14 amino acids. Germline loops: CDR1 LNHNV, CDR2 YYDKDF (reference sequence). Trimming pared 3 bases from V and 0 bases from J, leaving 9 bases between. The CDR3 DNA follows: TGTGCCACCAGCAGGGAGTGGAGCTCCTACGAGCAGTACTTC. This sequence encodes CATSREWSSYEQYF.

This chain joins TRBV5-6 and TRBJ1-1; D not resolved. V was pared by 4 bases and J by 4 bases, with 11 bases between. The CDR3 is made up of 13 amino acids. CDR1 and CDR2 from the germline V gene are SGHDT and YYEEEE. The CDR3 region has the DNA TGTGCCAGCAGCCCGTTCGGCGGCACTGAAGCTTTCTTT. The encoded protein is CASSPFGGTEAFF.

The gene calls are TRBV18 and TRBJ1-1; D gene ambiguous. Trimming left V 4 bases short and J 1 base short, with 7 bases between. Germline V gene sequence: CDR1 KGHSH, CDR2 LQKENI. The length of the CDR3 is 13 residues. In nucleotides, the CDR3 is TGTGCCAGCTCACTATCAGGGAACACTGAAGCTTTCTTT. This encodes CASSLSGNTEAFF.

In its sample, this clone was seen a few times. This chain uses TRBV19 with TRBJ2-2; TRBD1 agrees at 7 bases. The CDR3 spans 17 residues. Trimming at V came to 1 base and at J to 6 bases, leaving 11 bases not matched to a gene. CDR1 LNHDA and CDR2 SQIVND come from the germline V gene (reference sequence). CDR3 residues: CASSIAAQGVSSGELFF. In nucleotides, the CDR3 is TGTGCCAGTAGTATAGCCGCGCAGGGGGTGTCCTCCGGGGAGCTGTTTTTT.

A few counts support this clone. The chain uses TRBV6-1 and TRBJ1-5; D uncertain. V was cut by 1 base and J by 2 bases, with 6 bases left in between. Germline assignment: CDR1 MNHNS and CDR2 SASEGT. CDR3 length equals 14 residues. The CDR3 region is CASSEVVRNQPQHF. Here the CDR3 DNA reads TGTGCCAGCAGTGAAGTTGTCCGCAATCAGCCCCAGCATTTT.

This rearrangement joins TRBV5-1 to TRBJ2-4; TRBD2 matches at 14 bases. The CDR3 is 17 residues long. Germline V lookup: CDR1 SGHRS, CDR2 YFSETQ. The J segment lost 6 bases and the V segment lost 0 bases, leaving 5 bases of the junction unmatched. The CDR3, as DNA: TGCGCCAGCAGCTTGGTGGGGACTAGCGGGGGAATAAACATTCAGTACTTC. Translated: CASSLVGTSGGINIQYF.

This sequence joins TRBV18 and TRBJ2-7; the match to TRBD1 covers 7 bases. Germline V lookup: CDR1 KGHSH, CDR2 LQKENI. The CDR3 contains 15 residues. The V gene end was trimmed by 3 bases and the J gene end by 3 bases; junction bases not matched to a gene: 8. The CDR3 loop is CASSPSRDSLYEQYF. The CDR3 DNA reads TGTGCCAGCTCACCTTCCCGGGACAGCCTCTACGAGCAGTACTTC.

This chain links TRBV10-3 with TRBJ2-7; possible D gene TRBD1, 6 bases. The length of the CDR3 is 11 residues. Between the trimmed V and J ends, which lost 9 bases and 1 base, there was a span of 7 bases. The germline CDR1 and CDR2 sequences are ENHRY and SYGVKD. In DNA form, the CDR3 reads TGTGCCATACAGGGTTCCTACGAGCAGTACTTC. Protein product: CAIQGSYEQYF.

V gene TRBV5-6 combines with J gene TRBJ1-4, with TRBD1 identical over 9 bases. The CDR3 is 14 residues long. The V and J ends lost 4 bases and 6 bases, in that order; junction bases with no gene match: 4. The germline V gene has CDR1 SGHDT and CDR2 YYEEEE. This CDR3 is CASSDTGGDEKLFF. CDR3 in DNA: TGTGCCAGCAGCGATACAGGGGGCGATGAAAAACTGTTTTTT.

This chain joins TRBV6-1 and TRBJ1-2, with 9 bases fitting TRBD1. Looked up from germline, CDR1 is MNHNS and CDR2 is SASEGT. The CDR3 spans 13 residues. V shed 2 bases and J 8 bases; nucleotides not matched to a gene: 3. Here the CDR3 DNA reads TGTGCCAGCAGTGAATGGGGGACAGGGGGCTACACCTTC. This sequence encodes CASSEWGTGGYTF.

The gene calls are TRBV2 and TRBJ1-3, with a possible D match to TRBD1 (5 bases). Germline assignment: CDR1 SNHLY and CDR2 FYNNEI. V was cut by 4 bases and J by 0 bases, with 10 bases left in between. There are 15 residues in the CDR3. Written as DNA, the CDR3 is TGTGCCAGCAGTGGGGTGAGGGGCTCTGGAAACACCATATATTTT. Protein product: CASSGVRGSGNTIYF.